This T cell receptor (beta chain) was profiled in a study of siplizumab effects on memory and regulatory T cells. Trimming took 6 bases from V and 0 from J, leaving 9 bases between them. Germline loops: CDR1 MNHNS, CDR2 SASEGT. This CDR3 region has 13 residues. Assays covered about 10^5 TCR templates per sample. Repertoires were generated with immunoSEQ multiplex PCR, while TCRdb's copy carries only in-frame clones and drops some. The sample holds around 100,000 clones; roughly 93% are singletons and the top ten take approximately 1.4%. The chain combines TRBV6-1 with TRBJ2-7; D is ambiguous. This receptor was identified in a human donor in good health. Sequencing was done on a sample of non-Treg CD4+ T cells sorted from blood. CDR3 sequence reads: CASSRTGSYEQYF. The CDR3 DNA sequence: TGTGCCAGCAGCCGGACGGGCTCCTACGAGCAGTACTTC.